These 13 T cell receptor beta chains originate from one sample sequenced in a study of blood T cell repertoires in COVID-19. TCRdb keeps only in-frame clones here, not all; method: immunoSEQ multiplex PCR. The profile shows a few hundred thousand clones, about 86% of them singletons. The source material was PBMCs or T cells enriched from blood (not recorded which). Source of these receptors: a woman aged 40-49 years with acute COVID-19.

This CDR3 reads CASSQDPGLAGTQEQFF. DNA of the CDR3: TGCGCCAGCAGCCAAGATCCGGGACTAGCGGGGACCCAAGAGCAGTTCTTC. The chain employs TRBV4-3 and TRBJ2-1; 13 nucleotides agree with TRBD2. The CDR3 is 17 residues long. The germline gives CDR1 LGHNA, CDR2 YSLEER. The V segment lost 0 bases and the J segment 10 bases; nucleotides outside the gene matches: 9.

The chain employs TRBV19 and TRBJ1-5, with TRBD1 as a possible D gene (5 bases). Germline V gene sequence: CDR1 LNHDA, CDR2 SQIVND (reference sequence). V was cut by 10 bases and J by 0 bases, with 19 bases left in between. The CDR3 has 16 residues. DNA of the CDR3: TGTGCCACCAGACAGCTCTTAACCCTTAGCAATCAGCCCCAGCATTTT. Protein: CATRQLLTLSNQPQHF.

The gene calls are TRBV27 and TRBJ1-2; TRBD1 matches at 12 bases. The V segment lost 5 bases and the J segment 6 bases; nucleotides outside the gene matches: 7. This CDR3 contains 15 residues. The germline V gene has CDR1 MNHEY and CDR2 SMNVEV (reference sequence). The CDR3 DNA reads as TGTGCCAGCAGTCCTGCCGGGACAGGGGGCAATGGCTACACCTTC. This encodes CASSPAGTGGNGYTF.

The V and J genes are TRBV27 and TRBJ2-4; TRBD2 agrees at 8 bases. The CDR3 extends over 18 amino acids. CDR1 is MNHEY, CDR2 SMNVEV, per germline (reference sequence). The V gene end was trimmed by 2 bases and the J gene end by 0 bases; junction bases not matched to a gene: 9. This CDR3 reads CASSLAGGRFVAKNIQYF. The CDR3 DNA is TGTGCCAGCAGTTTAGCGGGAGGACGCTTTGTAGCCAAAAACATTCAGTACTTC.

This chain links TRBV7-9 with TRBJ2-7; TRBD1 matches at 8 bases. The CDR3 is 15 residues long. J lost 6 bases, V lost 5 bases, and 12 bases had no gene match. CDR1 is SEHNR, CDR2 FQNEAQ, per germline (reference sequence). In DNA form, the CDR3 reads TGTGCCAGCAGCGCAAATCATGGACAGGGCTCCGAGCAGTACTTC. Residues: CASSANHGQGSEQYF.

This clone was recorded once. The chain links TRBV2 to TRBJ1-2; D might be TRBD1 (5 bases). CDR3 length: 13 amino acids. Germline CDR1 reads SNHLY; CDR2 reads FYNNEI. The ends were cut back, 6 bases at V and 5 bases at J, with 13 bases in the middle. The CDR3 bases are TGTGCCAGCAGCCCCAGGGTTGGGTATGGCTACACCTTC. It is translated as CASSPRVGYGYTF.

The chain recombines TRBV29-1 with TRBJ2-3; TRBD2 aligns across 9 bases. This CDR3 contains 16 residues. The ends lost 4 bases at V and 4 bases at J; junction bases unmatched: 12. Germline V lookup: CDR1 SQVTM, CDR2 ANQGSEA. The CDR3 sequence is CSVVVMREGDADTQYF. The CDR3 bases are TGCAGCGTTGTTGTGATGCGGGAGGGAGATGCAGATACGCAGTATTTT.

DNA for the CDR3: TGCGCCAGCAGCCAAGAAGTAGAAAGATACTATGGCTACACCTTC. Translation gives CASSQEVERYYGYTF. This rearrangement joins TRBV4-1 to TRBJ1-2; D remains ambiguous. Per the germline V gene, CDR1 is MGHRA and CDR2 is YSYEKL. The CDR3 is 15 residues long. V was trimmed by 0 bases and J by 3 bases, leaving 11 bases between them.

The chain carries TRBV27 and TRBJ2-5; 7 bases map to TRBD2. The V and J ends lost 2 bases and 5 bases, in that order; junction bases with no gene match: 5. This CDR3 is built from 14 residues. Germline V gene lookup returns CDR1 MNHEY and CDR2 SMNVEV (reference sequence). The CDR3 loop is CASSLGLGVETQYF. In DNA, the CDR3 is TGTGCCAGCAGTTTAGGACTAGGGGTTGAGACCCAGTACTTC.

The V and J genes are TRBV28 and TRBJ1-4; the D gene is possibly TRBD1 (5 bases). Germline V gene lookup returns CDR1 MDHEN and CDR2 SYDVKM. CDR3 length: 14 amino acids. Trimming took off 8 bases at V and 5 bases at J, with 15 bases between the two ends. In DNA form, the CDR3 reads TGTGCCAGCCGCCCCGGGACTTCCAATGAAAAACTGTTTTTT. It yields the protein CASRPGTSNEKLFF.

This chain links TRBV28 with TRBJ1-5; D may be TRBD1 (5 bases). CDR3 length: 12 amino acids. The germline V gene has CDR1 MDHEN and CDR2 SYDVKM. Deletions cut 8 bases from V and 6 bases from J, with 11 bases between. CDR3: CASAWGGQPQHF. The CDR3 DNA reads TGTGCCAGCGCCTGGGGCGGTCAGCCCCAGCATTTT.

The rearrangement links TRBV7-3 to TRBJ2-3; 10 bases fit TRBD2. Germline V gene data show CDR1 as SGHTA and CDR2 as FQGTGA. With V trimmed by 2 bases and J by 2 bases, 7 bases remained unmatched. This CDR3 has 17 amino acids. DNA for the CDR3: TGTGCCAGCAGCTTATCGGCTAGCGGGAGAGCCACAGATACGCAGTATTTT. Its translation: CASSLSASGRATDTQYF.

The chain recombines TRBV7-8 with TRBJ2-7, with 8 bases that match TRBD1. Germline V lookup: CDR1 SGHVS, CDR2 FQNEAQ. V shed 4 bases and J 2 bases; nucleotides not matched to a gene: 10. CDR3 length: 16 amino acids. The CDR3 protein is CASSSSGGARAYEQYF. The CDR3 DNA is TGTGCCAGCAGCTCGTCAGGGGGCGCGAGGGCCTACGAGCAGTACTTC.